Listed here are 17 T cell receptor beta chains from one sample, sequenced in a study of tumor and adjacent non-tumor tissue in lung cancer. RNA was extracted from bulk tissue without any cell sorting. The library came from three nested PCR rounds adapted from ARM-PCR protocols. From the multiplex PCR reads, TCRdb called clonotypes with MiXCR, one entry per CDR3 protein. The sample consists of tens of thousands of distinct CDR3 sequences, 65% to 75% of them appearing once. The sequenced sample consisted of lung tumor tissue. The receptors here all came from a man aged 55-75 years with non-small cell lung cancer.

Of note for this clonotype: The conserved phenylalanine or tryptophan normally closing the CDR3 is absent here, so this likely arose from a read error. The CDR3: CATSDLGHNKQFL. The DNA of the CDR3 is TGTGCCACCAGTGATTTGGGACACAATAAGCAGTTCCTC. The genes are TRBV24-1 and TRBJ2-1; TRBD1 might be the D (5 bases). CDR1 and CDR2 from the germline V gene are KGHDR and SFDVKD. There are 13 residues in the CDR3.

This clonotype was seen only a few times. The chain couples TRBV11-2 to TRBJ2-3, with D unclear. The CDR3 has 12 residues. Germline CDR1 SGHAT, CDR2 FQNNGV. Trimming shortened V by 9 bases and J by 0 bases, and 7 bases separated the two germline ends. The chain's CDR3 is CASFASTDTQYF. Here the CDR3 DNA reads TGTGCCAGTTTTGCCAGCACAGATACGCAGTATTTT. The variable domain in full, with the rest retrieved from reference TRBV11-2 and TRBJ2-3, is EAGVAQSPRYKIIEKRQSVAFWCNPISGHATLYWYQQILGQGPKLLIQFQNNGVVDDSQLPKDRFSAERLKGVDSTLKIQPAKLEDSAVYLCASFASTDTQYFGPGTRLTVL.

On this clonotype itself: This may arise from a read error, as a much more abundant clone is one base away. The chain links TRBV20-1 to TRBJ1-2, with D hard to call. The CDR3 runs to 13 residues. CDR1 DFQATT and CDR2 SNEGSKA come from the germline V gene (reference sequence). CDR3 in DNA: TGCAGTGCTAGAGGCCGCGCCGAGGCTGGCTACTCCTTC. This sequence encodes CSARGRAEAGYSF.

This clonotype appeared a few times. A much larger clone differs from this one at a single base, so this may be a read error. In DNA, the CDR3 is TGTGCCTGCAGCTCCGGGACTAGCGGGAAAGGTGAGCAGTTCTTC. Protein product: CACSSGTSGKGEQFF. This chain uses TRBV5-4 with TRBJ2-1; 13 bases align to TRBD2. Germline CDR1 reads SGHNT; CDR2 reads YYREEE (reference sequence). The CDR3 is 15 residues long.

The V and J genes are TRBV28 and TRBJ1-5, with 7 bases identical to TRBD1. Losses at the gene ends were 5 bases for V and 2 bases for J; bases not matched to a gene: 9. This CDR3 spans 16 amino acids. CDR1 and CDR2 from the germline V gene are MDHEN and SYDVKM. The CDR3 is CASSVFRGGGNQPQHF. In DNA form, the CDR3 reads TGTGCCAGCAGTGTTTTCAGGGGGGGGGGCAATCAGCCCCAGCATTTT.

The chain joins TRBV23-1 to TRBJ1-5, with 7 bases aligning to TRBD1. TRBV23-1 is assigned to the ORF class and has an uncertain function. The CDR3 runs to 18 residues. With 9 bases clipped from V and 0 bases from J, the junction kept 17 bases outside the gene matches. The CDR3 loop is CASTTNGQDYYSNQPQHF. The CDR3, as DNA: TGCGCCAGTACGACTAATGGACAGGACTACTATAGCAATCAGCCCCAGCATTTT.

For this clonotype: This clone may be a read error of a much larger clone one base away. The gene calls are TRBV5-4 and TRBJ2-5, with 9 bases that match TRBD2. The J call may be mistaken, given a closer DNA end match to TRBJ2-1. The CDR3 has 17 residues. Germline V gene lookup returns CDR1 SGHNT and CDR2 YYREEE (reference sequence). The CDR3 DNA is TGTGCCAGCAGCCCGACGGGGCCTAGCGGGGCTGGGGAGACCCAGTTCTTC. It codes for CASSPTGPSGAGETQFF.

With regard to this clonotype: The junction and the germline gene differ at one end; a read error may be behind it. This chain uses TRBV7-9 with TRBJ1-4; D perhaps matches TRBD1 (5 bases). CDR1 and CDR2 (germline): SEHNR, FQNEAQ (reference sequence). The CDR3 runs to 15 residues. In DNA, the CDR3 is TGTGCCAGCAGCTTTTACGGGGCTTCTAATGAAAAACTGGTTTTT. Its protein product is CASSFYGASNEKLVF.

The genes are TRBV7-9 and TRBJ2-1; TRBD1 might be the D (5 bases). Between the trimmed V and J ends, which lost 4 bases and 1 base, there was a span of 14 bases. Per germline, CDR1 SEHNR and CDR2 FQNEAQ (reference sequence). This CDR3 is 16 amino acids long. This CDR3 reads CASSSDTEWSYNEQFF. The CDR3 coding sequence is TGTGCCAGCAGCTCGGACACCGAGTGGTCCTACAATGAGCAGTTCTTC.

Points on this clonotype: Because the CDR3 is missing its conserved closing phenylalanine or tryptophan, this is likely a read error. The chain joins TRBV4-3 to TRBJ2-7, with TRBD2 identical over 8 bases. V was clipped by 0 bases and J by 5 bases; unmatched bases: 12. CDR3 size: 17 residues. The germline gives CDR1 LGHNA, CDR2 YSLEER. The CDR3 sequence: CASSQDYQRERDHEQYL. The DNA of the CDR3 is TGCGCCAGCAGCCAAGATTATCAGCGGGAGAGAGACCACGAGCAGTACTTA.

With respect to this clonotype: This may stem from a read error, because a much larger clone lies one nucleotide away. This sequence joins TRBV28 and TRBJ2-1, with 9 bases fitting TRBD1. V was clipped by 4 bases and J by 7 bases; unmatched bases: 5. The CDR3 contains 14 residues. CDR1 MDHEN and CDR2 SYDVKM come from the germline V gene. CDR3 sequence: CASSSQGAGNEQFF. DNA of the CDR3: TGTGCCAGCAGTTCACAGGGGGCCGGTAATGAGCAGTTCTTC.

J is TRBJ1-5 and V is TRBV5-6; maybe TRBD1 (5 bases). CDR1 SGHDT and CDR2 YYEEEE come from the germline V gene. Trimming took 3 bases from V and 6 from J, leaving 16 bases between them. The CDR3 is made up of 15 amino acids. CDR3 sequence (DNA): TGTGCCAGCAGCTGGGGGGGAGGGTCCGGTCAGCCCCAGCATTTT. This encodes CASSWGGGSGQPQHF.

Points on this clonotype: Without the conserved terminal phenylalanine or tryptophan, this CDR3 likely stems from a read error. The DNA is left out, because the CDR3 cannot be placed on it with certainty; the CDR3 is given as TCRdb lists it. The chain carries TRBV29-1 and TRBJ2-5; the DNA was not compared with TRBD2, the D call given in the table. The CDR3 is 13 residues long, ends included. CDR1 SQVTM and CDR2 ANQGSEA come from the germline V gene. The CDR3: CSVLLAGGETQYY.

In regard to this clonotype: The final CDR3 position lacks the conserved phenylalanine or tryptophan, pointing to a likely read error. The CDR3 region is CARSLHPRQGTVNEQFL. CDR3 DNA: TGTGCCCGCAGTTTACATCCGAGACAGGGTACCGTAAATGAGCAGTTCCTC. This chain connects TRBV11-1 to TRBJ2-1, with 7 bases matching TRBD1. The CDR3 covers 17 residues. From germline, CDR1 is SGHAT and CDR2 FQDESV (reference sequence).

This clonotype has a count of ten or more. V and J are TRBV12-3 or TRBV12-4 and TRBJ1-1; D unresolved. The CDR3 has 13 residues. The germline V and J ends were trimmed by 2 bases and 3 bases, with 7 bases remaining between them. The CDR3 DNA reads TGTGCCAGCAGTTTATTTGGGGACACTGAAGCTTTCTTT. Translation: CASSLFGDTEAFF.

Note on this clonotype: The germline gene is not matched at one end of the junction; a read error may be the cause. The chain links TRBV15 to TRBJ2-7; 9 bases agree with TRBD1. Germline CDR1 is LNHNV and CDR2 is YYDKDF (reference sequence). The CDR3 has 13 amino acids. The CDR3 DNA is TGTACCACCAGCACAAGGACAGGGGACGAGCAGTACTTC. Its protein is CTTSTRTGDEQYF. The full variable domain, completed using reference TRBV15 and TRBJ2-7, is DAMVIQNPRYQVTQFGKPVTLSCSQTLNHNVMYWYQQKSSQAPKLLFHYYDKDFNNEADTPDNFQSRRPNTSFCFLDIRSPGLGDTAMYLCTTSTRTGDEQYFGPGTRLTVT.

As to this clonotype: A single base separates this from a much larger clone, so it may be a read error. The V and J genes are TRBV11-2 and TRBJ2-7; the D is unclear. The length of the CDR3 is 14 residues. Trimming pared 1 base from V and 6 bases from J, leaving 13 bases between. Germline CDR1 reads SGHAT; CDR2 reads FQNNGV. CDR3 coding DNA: TGTGCCAGCAGCTTAGGGACCTCAGAGTGCGAGCAGTACTTC. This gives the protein CASSLGTSECEQYF.